The 32 T cell receptor beta chains presented below share a single source sample, sequenced in a study of long-term antiretroviral therapy in people with HIV. Survey level was the resolution at which the v3.0 immunoSEQ assay ran. TCRdb keeps only in-frame clones here, not all; method: immunoSEQ multiplex PCR. The table has 35,000 to 45,000 clones, 80% to 90% seen once. Sequences were derived from unsorted PBMCs, sampled 0.3 years after starting antiretroviral therapy. These receptors were obtained from a man aged 18 to 30 with HIV.

There are a few counts of this clone. The CDR3 is CASSDGGTVFF. Here the CDR3 DNA reads TGTGCCAGCAGCGATGGAGGAACAGTGTTTTTT. V gene TRBV5-6 combines with J gene TRBJ1-4, with D unresolved. The ends were cut back, 4 bases at V and 15 bases at J, with 13 bases in the middle. In germline, CDR1 is SGHDT, CDR2 YYEEEE. This CDR3 region has 11 residues.

CDR3 sequence (DNA): TGTGCCAGCCATCGGGTTGGTACTGAAGCTTTCTTT. Amino acid sequence: CASHRVGTEAFF. V and J are TRBV6-5 and TRBJ1-1, with D uncertain. Trimming took off 8 bases at V and 5 bases at J, with 12 bases between the two ends. The germline V gene encodes CDR1 MNHEY and CDR2 SVGAGI. The CDR3 covers 12 residues.

The V and J genes are TRBV11-2 and TRBJ2-6; a possible D gene is TRBD2 (5 bases). V shed 4 bases and J shed 0 bases, with 13 bases lying between them. Germline V gene lookup returns CDR1 SGHAT and CDR2 FQNNGV. The CDR3 totals 17 residues. This CDR3 reads CASSSGSPLSGANVLTF. The CDR3, as DNA: TGTGCCAGCAGCTCGGGATCACCGCTCTCTGGGGCCAACGTCCTGACTTTC.

The chain carries TRBV7-2 and TRBJ2-7; D uncertain. This CDR3 region has 11 residues. Germline CDR1 SGHTA, CDR2 FQGNSA. Trimming pared 3 bases from V and 2 bases from J, leaving 2 bases between. The CDR3 DNA reads as TGTGCCAGCAGCTTCCCCTACGAGCAGTACTTC. Its protein is CASSFPYEQYF. Based on the CDR3 plus reference TRBV7-2 and TRBJ2-7, the full variable domain is GAGVSQSPSNKVTEKGKDVELRCDPISGHTALYWYRQSLGQGLEFLIYFQGNSAPDKSGLPSDRFSAERTGGSVSTLTIQRTQQEDSAVYLCASSFPYEQYFGPGTRLTVT.

The chain joins TRBV27 to TRBJ2-2; 12 bases are shared with TRBD2. V was clipped by 1 base and J by 7 bases; unmatched bases: 7. The CDR3 has 17 residues. The germline gives CDR1 MNHEY, CDR2 SMNVEV (reference sequence). CDR3 residues: CASSLFPSGGAIGELFF. The CDR3 bases are TGTGCCAGCAGTTTATTCCCTAGCGGGGGGGCAATCGGGGAGCTGTTTTTT.

V usage is TRBV25-1 and J usage is TRBJ2-1, with TRBD1 matching 7 bases. Germline V gene data show CDR1 as MGHDK and CDR2 as SYGVNS. The CDR3 contains 13 residues. J lost 6 bases, V lost 4 bases, and 3 bases had no gene match. CDR3 region: CASSVGQINEQFF. Here the CDR3 DNA reads TGTGCCAGCAGTGTGGGACAGATCAATGAGCAGTTCTTC.

V and J are TRBV19 and TRBJ2-3; 8 bases are a match to TRBD1. V trimming: 5 bases; J trimming: 4 bases; junction bases outside the gene matches: 8. Germline CDR1 reads LNHDA; CDR2 reads SQIVND (reference sequence). This CDR3 is built from 15 residues. CDR3 DNA: TGTGCCAGTAGTCCAGGGGGCACGATCGCAGATACGCAGTATTTT. This encodes CASSPGGTIADTQYF.

This chain connects TRBV18 to TRBJ1-1; 7 nucleotides match TRBD1. Germline values: CDR1 KGHSH, CDR2 LQKENI. The CDR3 contains 13 residues. The J segment lost 5 bases and the V segment lost 5 bases, leaving 5 bases of the junction unmatched. Here the CDR3 DNA reads TGTGCCAGCTCAACAGGGGAGTGGACTGAAGCTTTCTTT. Its protein product is CASSTGEWTEAFF.

This rearrangement joins TRBV6-1 to TRBJ2-2; 10 positions match TRBD2. CDR3 length: 16 amino acids. V gave up 4 bases and J gave up 4 bases; unmatched junction bases: 6. Per germline, CDR1 MNHNS and CDR2 SASEGT. The CDR3 here is CASSARLAGATGELFF. The CDR3 coding sequence is TGTGCCAGCAGTGCCCGACTAGCGGGCGCCACCGGGGAGCTGTTTTTT.

The V gene is TRBV6-5, the J gene TRBJ1-5; the D gene is possibly TRBD1 (5 bases). Trimming cost V 4 bases and J 7 bases, with 11 bases left between them. Germline V gives CDR1 MNHEY, CDR2 SVGAGI. This CDR3 contains 13 residues. This CDR3 reads CASSLGAGQPQHF. The CDR3 DNA follows: TGTGCCAGCAGTTTAGGTGCAGGGCAGCCCCAGCATTTT.

This rearrangement joins TRBV25-1 to TRBJ1-4; possible D gene TRBD1, 5 bases. The V gene's germline CDR1 is MGHDK and CDR2 SYGVNS. V was trimmed by 6 bases and J by 6 bases, leaving 17 bases between them. The CDR3 is 15 residues long. For the CDR3, the DNA is TGTGCCAGCAGCCGATCTGACAGTTCTTATGAAAAACTGTTTTTT. This translates into CASSRSDSSYEKLFF.

The chain combines TRBV7-9 with TRBJ2-7; no definite D call. This CDR3 is built from 14 residues. V lost 5 bases, J lost 6 bases, and 17 bases lay in between. Germline assignment: CDR1 SEHNR and CDR2 FQNEAQ (reference sequence). This CDR3 is CASSLLEFPPEQYF. CDR3 DNA: TGTGCCAGCAGCCTACTGGAATTCCCGCCCGAGCAGTACTTC.

The rearrangement joins TRBV15 to TRBJ2-5, with a tentative D call TRBD2 (5 bases). V was trimmed by 1 base and J by 5 bases, leaving 17 bases between them. Germline V gene lookup returns CDR1 LNHNV and CDR2 YYDKDF (reference sequence). The CDR3 spans 16 residues. The CDR3 protein is CATSRGRAGPVETQYF. CDR3 coding DNA: TGTGCCACCAGCAGAGGGCGGGCTGGGCCGGTCGAGACCCAGTACTTC.

The chain recombines TRBV19 with TRBJ1-3; 9 positions match TRBD1. This CDR3 contains 14 residues. J was trimmed by 4 bases and V by 5 bases; bases with no gene match: 3. Per germline, CDR1 LNHDA and CDR2 SQIVND (reference sequence). The CDR3 region is CASSRGQGGNTIYF. As DNA, the CDR3 is TGTGCCAGTAGTCGGGGACAGGGAGGAAACACCATATATTTT. Variable domain in full (rest from reference TRBV19 and TRBJ1-3): DGGITQSPKYLFRKEGQNVTLSCEQNLNHDAMYWYRQDPGQGLRLIYYSQIVNDFQKGDIAEGYSVSREKKESFPLTVTSAQKNPTAFYLCASSRGQGGNTIYFGEGSWLTVV.

This clone appeared a single time. The chain links TRBV6-6 to TRBJ1-1; 7 positions match TRBD1. The CDR3 covers 13 residues. With 2 bases clipped from V and 3 bases from J, the junction kept 0 bases outside the gene matches. The germline V gene encodes CDR1 MNHNY and CDR2 SVGAGI (reference sequence). The CDR3 loop is CASSYQGDTEAFF. The CDR3 nucleotides read TGTGCCAGCAGTTACCAGGGGGACACTGAAGCTTTCTTT.

The CDR3 sequence: CSVVSEQPAGYTF. The CDR3 nucleotides read TGCAGCGTTGTCTCCGAACAGCCCGCGGGCTACACCTTC. The rearrangement links TRBV29-1 to TRBJ1-2, with D uncertain. V was clipped by 4 bases and J by 8 bases, with 17 bases between them. The CDR3 extends over 13 amino acids. The germline CDR1 and CDR2 sequences are SQVTM and ANQGSEA.

The genes are TRBV18 and TRBJ1-2, with D unresolved. Per germline, CDR1 KGHSH and CDR2 LQKENI. The V end was cut by 6 bases, the J end by 7 bases, with 21 bases between. The CDR3 runs 15 residues. CDR3 residues: CASSPDTLYTGGYTF. The CDR3 DNA is TGTGCCAGCTCGCCAGACACCCTCTACACGGGTGGCTACACCTTC. The whole variable domain, filled in from reference TRBV18 and TRBJ1-2, reads NAGVMQNPRHLVRRRGQEARLRCSPMKGHSHVYWYRQLPEEGLKFMVYLQKENIIDESGMPKERFSAEFPKEGPSILRIQQVVRGDSAAYFCASSPDTLYTGGYTFGSGTRLTVV.

This chain uses TRBV6-1 with TRBJ2-7; 7 nucleotides line up with TRBD2. The ends lost 5 bases at V and 1 base at J; junction bases unmatched: 8. The CDR3 loop spans 15 amino acids. Per the germline V gene, CDR1 is MNHNS and CDR2 is SASEGT. CDR3 residues: CASSSRLAPSYEQYF. The CDR3 bases are TGTGCCAGCAGTTCCCGACTAGCACCTTCCTACGAGCAGTACTTC.

The chain links TRBV7-9 to TRBJ1-2; 9 nucleotides agree with TRBD1. Germline V gene data show CDR1 as SEHNR and CDR2 as FQNEAQ (reference sequence). Germline trimming cut 7 bases from V and 5 bases from J; bases unmatched to any gene: 11. This CDR3 region has 15 residues. This CDR3 is CASNPWGQGFYGYTF. The CDR3 DNA reads as TGTGCCAGCAACCCCTGGGGACAGGGTTTTTATGGCTACACCTTC.

This chain uses TRBV30 with TRBJ2-1, with TRBD2 as a possible D gene (6 bases). The V end was cut by 4 bases, the J end by 10 bases, with 20 bases between. CDR1 is GTSNPN and CDR2 is SVGIG in the germline V gene (reference sequence). The CDR3 runs 14 residues. The CDR3 DNA reads as TGTGCCTGGATAATGGGACTGCCATCGGGGGAGCAGTTCTTC. Its protein product is CAWIMGLPSGEQFF.

The chain recombines TRBV19 with TRBJ2-2; TRBD1 is a possible D gene (5 bases). The V gene's germline CDR1 is LNHDA and CDR2 SQIVND (reference sequence). V lost 10 bases, J lost 0 bases, and 21 bases lay in between. The CDR3 is made up of 17 amino acids. CDR3 coding DNA: TGTGCCACCGCTCCCAGGGTAGCTTATACGAACACCGGGGAGCTGTTTTTT. Its protein is CATAPRVAYTNTGELFF.

The chain employs TRBV5-1 and TRBJ2-3; D is ambiguous. The CDR3 runs 14 residues. Trimming took off 5 bases at V and 1 base at J, with 11 bases between the two ends. Germline V gene sequence: CDR1 SGHRS, CDR2 YFSETQ. CDR3 protein: CASRFDMGTDTQYF. The CDR3 region has the DNA TGCGCCAGCAGATTTGATATGGGCACAGATACGCAGTATTTT.

The gene calls are TRBV28 and TRBJ1-1; no firm D call. CDR3 length: 15 amino acids. V was cut by 3 bases and J by 0 bases, with 11 bases left in between. Germline lookup yields CDR1 MDHEN and CDR2 SYDVKM. The CDR3 DNA follows: TGTGCCAGCAGTTTGTTTGCGGGGATGAACACTGAAGCTTTCTTT. Encoded protein: CASSLFAGMNTEAFF.

The DNA for the CDR3 is TGTGCCAGCAGCTTGACAGGAGTCCCCATTCGAGGCTACACCTTC. Its translation: CASSLTGVPIRGYTF. V gene TRBV7-2 combines with J gene TRBJ1-2; a possible D gene is TRBD1 (6 bases). CDR3 length: 15 residues. The germline gives CDR1 SGHTA, CDR2 FQGNSA. Deletions cut 3 bases from V and 8 bases from J, with 19 bases between.

Only one count was recorded for this clone. The chain links TRBV19 to TRBJ2-2, with TRBD1 matching 8 bases. CDR3 size: 16 residues. Germline loops: CDR1 LNHDA, CDR2 SQIVND (reference sequence). With 6 bases clipped from V and 4 bases from J, the junction kept 10 bases outside the gene matches. Written as DNA, the CDR3 is TGTGCCAGTAGCCATCGGACAGGGTCATTCACCGGGGAGCTGTTTTTT. It translates to CASSHRTGSFTGELFF.

This rearrangement joins TRBV28 to TRBJ1-2, with 7 bases aligning to TRBD1. Germline CDR1 and CDR2: MDHEN and SYDVKM. The trim removed 4 bases at V and 6 bases at J, leaving 11 bases unmatched. CDR3 length: 15 amino acids. The CDR3 coding sequence is TGTGCCAGCAGTTCTCCTACCGGGACAGAACATGGCTACACCTTC. Its translation is CASSSPTGTEHGYTF.

V is TRBV9 and J is TRBJ2-3; D possibly matches TRBD1 or TRBD2 (5 bases each). Deletions cut 2 bases from V and 2 bases from J, with 15 bases between. CDR1 and CDR2 from the germline V gene are SGDLS and YYNGEE. The length of the CDR3 is 16 residues. As DNA, the CDR3 is TGTGCCAGCAGCGTGGCACTCCAGGGAGCCACAGATACGCAGTATTTT. It yields the protein CASSVALQGATDTQYF.

As for this clone: One junction end does not reproduce the germline sequence, and a read error may be involved. This chain connects TRBV7-7 to TRBJ1-5; a possible D gene is TRBD1 (5 bases). The CDR3 runs 13 residues. The germline V gene has CDR1 SSHAT and CDR2 FNYEAQ (reference sequence). The CDR3 here is CASSPDRNQPQHF. As DNA, the CDR3 is TGTGCTAGCAGCCCCGACAGAAATCAGCCCCAGCATTTT.

This clone came up once. The gene calls are TRBV7-2 and TRBJ1-2, with 8 bases aligning to TRBD1. Trimming removed 4 bases from V and 7 bases from J; junction bases left unmatched: 20. The V gene's germline CDR1 is SGHTA and CDR2 FQGNSA. This CDR3 spans 18 amino acids. CDR3 amino acids: CASSSYPQDRAAPPGYTF. The CDR3 bases are TGTGCCAGCAGCTCTTATCCCCAGGACAGGGCGGCACCTCCTGGCTACACCTTC.

The genes are TRBV7-8 and TRBJ1-3; the D is unclear. This CDR3 contains 15 residues. V lost 5 bases to trimming and J lost 3 bases, with 14 bases between them. The germline V gene encodes CDR1 SGHVS and CDR2 FQNEAQ. DNA for the CDR3: TGTGCCAGCAGCCCACTCACCGGGAGTGGAAACACCATATATTTT. As protein: CASSPLTGSGNTIYF. Using reference TRBV7-8 and TRBJ1-3 for the parts outside the CDR3, the full variable domain is GAGVSQSPRYKVAKRGQDVALRCDPISGHVSLFWYQQALGQGPEFLTYFQNEAQLDKSGLPSDRFFAERPEGSVSTLKIQRTQQEDSAVYLCASSPLTGSGNTIYFGEGSWLTVV.

This clone was detected only once. The gene calls are TRBV29-1 and TRBJ2-7, with TRBD2 identical over 7 bases. The CDR3 totals 13 residues. J was trimmed by 0 bases and V by 7 bases; bases with no gene match: 6. Looked up from germline, CDR1 is SQVTM and CDR2 is ANQGSEA. CDR3 protein: CSARGGSSYEQYF. In DNA form, the CDR3 reads TGCAGCGCTAGGGGCGGGAGCTCCTACGAGCAGTACTTC.

The V call is TRBV19, the J call TRBJ1-6; D gene uncertain. The germline CDR1 and CDR2 sequences are LNHDA and SQIVND (reference sequence). This CDR3 has 15 amino acids. The ends were cut back, 6 bases at V and 8 bases at J, with 17 bases in the middle. Here the CDR3 DNA reads TGTGCCAGTAGATTAAAGGACCGAGTGGATTCACCCCTCCACTTT. Its protein product is CASRLKDRVDSPLHF.